The rows below give T cell receptor beta chains drawn from one sample of a study of PD-L1 blockade in urothelial cancer. Method: immunoSEQ multiplex PCR; TCRdb's copy keeps in-frame clones and lacks some. Altogether 70,000 or so clones are present, roughly 90% being singletons, with the ten largest covering around 4.2%. This material consisted of PBMCs, taken around atezolizumab (anti-PD-L1) treatment. The receptors originated from a man in his 70s with urothelial cancer. The CDR3 runs from the conserved cysteine through the conserved F or W. D genes are given only for firm matches. Size is stated for part of the rows, as once, few or many counts, or as a class when the clone is expanded.

cdr3_aa: CASGDSGGFYEQYF; cdr3_nt: TGTGCCAGCGGAGACAGCGGGGGGTTCTACGAGCAGTACTTC; j_call: TRBJ2-7; d_call: TRBD2; clone_size: NA; v_call: TRBV28
cdr3_aa: CASSFSPNTGELFF; cdr3_nt: TGTGCCAGCAGTTTCTCCCCGAACACCGGGGAGCTGTTTTTT; j_call: TRBJ2-2; d_call: NA; clone_size: NA; v_call: TRBV2
cdr3_aa: CASSLDRSYEQYF; cdr3_nt: TGTGCCAGCAGCTTGGACAGGTCCTACGAGCAGTACTTC; j_call: TRBJ2-7; d_call: TRBD1; clone_size: NA; v_call: TRBV7-9
cdr3_aa: CASSISAASGSSYNEQFF; cdr3_nt: TGTGCCAGTAGTATATCCGCGGCTAGCGGGTCCTCCTACAATGAGCAGTTCTTC; j_call: TRBJ2-1; d_call: TRBD2; clone_size: NA; v_call: TRBV19
cdr3_aa: CATSNRGMGRNQPQHF; cdr3_nt: TGTGCCACCAGCAACCGGGGAATGGGCCGCAATCAGCCCCAGCATTTT; j_call: TRBJ1-5; d_call: NA; clone_size: NA; v_call: TRBV15
cdr3_aa: CASSLAGRVNEQFF; cdr3_nt: TGTGCCAGCAGCTTAGCGGGGAGGGTGAACGAGCAGTTCTTC; j_call: TRBJ2-1; d_call: TRBD2; clone_size: few; v_call: TRBV7-9
cdr3_aa: CASSLVIPGVGGLEFF; cdr3_nt: TGTGCCAGCAGCTTAGTTATACCGGGAGTGGGGGGATTGGAGTTCTTC; j_call: TRBJ2-1; d_call: NA; clone_size: NA; v_call: TRBV11-2
cdr3_aa: CASRPQDRMNTEAFF; cdr3_nt: TGCGCCAGCAGGCCCCAGGACAGGATGAACACTGAAGCTTTCTTT; j_call: TRBJ1-1; d_call: TRBD1; clone_size: NA; v_call: TRBV5-1
cdr3_aa: CSVGAGTGEISEGEEPRSEAFF; cdr3_nt: TGCAGCGTTGGGGCCGGGACAGGGGAGATTTCCGAGGGGGAGGAGCCCCGGTCTGAAGCTTTCTTT; j_call: TRBJ1-1; d_call: TRBD1; clone_size: NA; v_call: TRBV29-1
cdr3_aa: CSATGLAGGGDQFF; cdr3_nt: TGCAGCGCCACCGGACTAGCGGGAGGGGGAGACCAGTTCTTC; j_call: TRBJ2-1; d_call: TRBD2; clone_size: NA; v_call: TRBV29-1
cdr3_aa: CASSEAGQGEGYTF; cdr3_nt: TGTGCCAGCAGTGAAGCGGGACAGGGGGAGGGCTACACCTTC; j_call: TRBJ1-2; d_call: TRBD1; clone_size: NA; v_call: TRBV6-1
cdr3_aa: CATAWRISTDTQYF; cdr3_nt: TGTGCCACCGCCTGGCGGATTAGCACAGATACGCAGTATTTT; j_call: TRBJ2-3; d_call: NA; clone_size: once; v_call: TRBV6-5
cdr3_aa: CASSLPGTDTQYF; cdr3_nt: TGTGCCAGCAGCCTCCCGGGAACAGATACGCAGTATTTT; j_call: TRBJ2-3; d_call: NA; clone_size: NA; v_call: TRBV5-5
cdr3_aa: CASSPLTGQGNYEQYF; cdr3_nt: TGTGCCAGCTCACCACTAACAGGACAGGGAAACTACGAGCAGTACTTC; j_call: TRBJ2-7; d_call: TRBD1; clone_size: NA; v_call: TRBV18
cdr3_aa: CASSSRLTSGTDTQYF; cdr3_nt: TGTGCCAGCAGCTCCCGCCTAACTAGCGGCACAGATACGCAGTATTTT; j_call: TRBJ2-3; d_call: TRBD2; clone_size: NA; v_call: TRBV5-8
cdr3_aa: CASILTGGTEAFF; cdr3_nt: TGTGCCAGTATTCTCACAGGGGGGACTGAAGCTTTCTTT; j_call: TRBJ1-1; d_call: TRBD1; clone_size: NA; v_call: TRBV19
cdr3_aa: CASSLAHAGELFF; cdr3_nt: TGTGCCAGCAGTTTGGCCCACGCCGGGGAGCTGTTTTTT; j_call: TRBJ2-2; d_call: NA; clone_size: NA; v_call: TRBV27
cdr3_aa: CASSLQPPTRETQYF; cdr3_nt: TGTGCCAGCTCACTACAACCCCCAACTAGAGAGACCCAGTACTTC; j_call: TRBJ2-5; d_call: NA; clone_size: NA; v_call: TRBV18
cdr3_aa: CASSLIAGVEETQYF; cdr3_nt: TGTGCCAGCTCATTGATAGCGGGAGTGGAAGAGACCCAGTACTTC; j_call: TRBJ2-5; d_call: TRBD2; clone_size: NA; v_call: TRBV18
cdr3_aa: CASSSGGLAGGSYEQYF; cdr3_nt: TGTGCCAGCAGCAGTGGAGGACTAGCGGGAGGGTCCTACGAGCAGTACTTC; j_call: TRBJ2-7; d_call: TRBD2; clone_size: NA; v_call: TRBV5-4
cdr3_aa: CASSPRTGSTDTQYF; cdr3_nt: TGTGCCAGCAGCCCAAGGACAGGGTCGACAGATACGCAGTATTTT; j_call: TRBJ2-3; d_call: TRBD1; clone_size: NA; v_call: TRBV5-8
cdr3_aa: CASRGTSATDTQYF; cdr3_nt: TGTGCCAGCAGGGGAACTAGCGCAACAGATACGCAGTATTTT; j_call: TRBJ2-3; d_call: TRBD2; clone_size: medium-sized; v_call: TRBV2
cdr3_aa: CASSFTSGKEYF; cdr3_nt: TGTGCCAGCAGCTTTACTAGCGGGAAGGAGTACTTC; j_call: TRBJ2-7; d_call: TRBD2; clone_size: NA; v_call: TRBV7-8